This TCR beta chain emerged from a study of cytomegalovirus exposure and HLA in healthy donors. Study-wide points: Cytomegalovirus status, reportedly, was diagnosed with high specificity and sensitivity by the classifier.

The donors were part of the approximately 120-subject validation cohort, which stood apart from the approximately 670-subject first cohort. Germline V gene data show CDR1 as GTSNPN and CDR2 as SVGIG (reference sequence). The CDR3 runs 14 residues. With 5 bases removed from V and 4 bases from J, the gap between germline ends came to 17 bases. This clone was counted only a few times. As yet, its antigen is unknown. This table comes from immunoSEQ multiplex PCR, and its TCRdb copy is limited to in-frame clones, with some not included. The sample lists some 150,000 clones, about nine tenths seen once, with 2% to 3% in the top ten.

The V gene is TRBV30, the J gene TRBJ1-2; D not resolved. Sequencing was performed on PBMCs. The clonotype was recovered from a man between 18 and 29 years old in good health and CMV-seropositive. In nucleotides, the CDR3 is TGTGCCTGGTTTCCAGCGTTAGTCGGCTATGGCTACACCTTC. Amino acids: CAWFPALVGYGYTF.